The 2 T cell receptor beta chains below come from one sample, sequenced in a study of T cell repertoires in cytomegalovirus infection. TCRdb called the reads again in MiXCR, with one record for every CDR3 protein. The sample contains approximately 590,000 distinct CDR3 sequences, around two fifths of which appear only once. Their antigens are not known. This specimen was cultured PBMCs, taken from culture after CMV antigen stimulation. These receptors came from a human donor in good health (CMV status not recorded). Some clones in this sample may be carry-over from other donors' samples.

This clonotype was counted a single time. The genes are TRBV12-5 and TRBJ1-1, with D hard to call. The germline gives CDR1 LGHNT, CDR2 FRNRAP. V lost 6 bases and J 3 bases, leaving 11 bases between the germline ends. The CDR3 sequence is 13 residues long. The CDR3 region is CASGDGLDTEAFF. The CDR3 DNA follows: TGTGCTAGTGGGGACGGTCTGGACACTGAAGCTTTCTTT.

The chain carries TRBV6-2 or TRBV6-3 and TRBJ2-7, with no clear D. CDR1 is MNHEY, CDR2 SVGEGT, per germline. The CDR3 covers 16 residues. V lost 2 bases, J lost 1 base, and 15 bases lay in between. CDR3 residues: CASSYQITALSYEQYF. The CDR3 nucleotides read TGTGCCAGCAGTTACCAAATCACAGCACTGTCCTACGAGCAGTACTTC.